This entry lists 21 T cell receptor delta chains sequenced from one sample in a study of gamma-delta T cells after stem cell transplantation (dated by TCRdb to 2015 to 2016). The method was RT-PCR. Reads for this sample came from an Illumina MiSeq. Clones were re-identified by TCRdb from the public reads with CATT, and rows with the same DNA were merged. The sample table contains about 2,900 delta-chain clones; only one count was recorded for over 1.5% of them. In total, the top ten clones hold around a third of the sample. Sequenced input: gamma-delta T cells. These TCRs come from a human donor. It is not recorded whose cells these are; they may come from a transplant donor.

Points on this clone: This DNA translates differently at residue 9 from the TCRdb protein, which is that of a much larger clone; a read error is likely, and the protein shown is the DNA's own translation. V is TRDV2 and J is TRDJ1; D is possibly TRDD3 (6 bases). The CDR3 has 16 amino acids. From germline, CDR1 is GEAIGNYY and CDR2 EKD. V was pared by 6 bases and J by 4 bases, with 23 bases between. In DNA, the CDR3 is TGTGCCTGTTATTCGATTACTGGGAGATATGTCGATAAACTCATCTTT. Translating gives CACYSITGRYVDKLIF.

This clone was seen a few times. The protein given by TCRdb reflects a much larger clone and differs at residue 5 from this DNA's translation, likely from a read error; the protein shown is the DNA's translation. The chain joins TRDV2 to TRDJ1, with 11 bases fitting TRDD3. V lost 6 bases, J lost 4 bases, and 12 bases stayed unmatched. Germline loops: CDR1 GEAIGNYY, CDR2 EKD. This CDR3 region has 16 residues. The DNA of the CDR3 is TGTGCCTGTTATGCGATTACTGGGGGATATGTCGATAAACTCATCTTT. Protein sequence: CACYAITGGYVDKLIF.

This clone was counted only a few times. TCRdb attributes to this sequence the protein of a much larger clone, which differs from the DNA translation at residue 10; a read error is likely, and the protein displayed is translated from the DNA. The chain links TRDV2 to TRDJ1, with D possibly matching TRDD2 (5 bases). Trimming took off 0 bases at V and 4 bases at J, with 14 bases between the two ends. The germline gives CDR1 GEAIGNYY, CDR2 EKD. This CDR3 is built from 15 residues. Here the CDR3 DNA reads TGTGCCTGTGACACCATTGGCCTTCACATCGATAAACTCATCTTT. Translated, it gives CACDTIGLHIDKLIF.

The chain joins TRDV2 to TRDJ1, with 11 nucleotides matching TRDD3. V gave up 3 bases and J gave up 4 bases; unmatched junction bases: 6. Germline CDR1 and CDR2: GEAIGNYY and EKD. The CDR3 is 15 amino acids. The CDR3 sequence: CACDRLGDKGDKLIF. The CDR3 bases are TGTGCCTGTGACCGACTGGGGGATAAGGGCGATAAACTCATCTTT.

This clone was detected a few times. The protein TCRdb gives is from a much larger clone and does not agree with this DNA's translation at residue 8, likely a read error; the protein shown here comes from the DNA. The chain recombines TRDV2 with TRDJ1; D is possibly TRDD2 (6 bases). The CDR3 totals 20 residues. Trimming left V 4 bases short and J 0 bases short, with 29 bases between. The germline gives CDR1 GEAIGNYY, CDR2 EKD. DNA for the CDR3: TGTGCCTGTGAGTTCCTAACGCGTGGAGGCTTGAAAGGAGACACCGATAAACTCATCTTT. This sequence encodes CACEFLTRGGLKGDTDKLIF.

In its sample, this clone ranks as large. The same CDR3 can be traced to other DNA sequences in this sample. The V call is TRDV2, the J call TRDJ1; 8 nucleotides align to TRDD3. This CDR3 spans 19 amino acids. CDR1 GEAIGNYY and CDR2 EKD come from the germline V gene. The trim removed 0 bases at V and 0 bases at J, leaving 14 bases unmatched. In nucleotides, the CDR3 is TGTGCCTGTGACACCGTACGGGATACGACGCTTGTATACACCGATAAACTCATCTTT. This gives the protein CACDTVRDTTLVYTDKLIF.

This clone was found a few times. One base separates it from a far larger clone, so it is likely a read error. Distinct nucleotide sequences in the sample also encode this CDR3. CDR3 nucleotide sequence: TGTGCCTGTGATCCGCTGTTGACCGATAAACTCATCTTT. Residues: CACDPLLTDKLIF. The genes are TRDV2 and TRDJ1, with unresolved D. The CDR3 extends over 13 amino acids. Germline V lookup: CDR1 GEAIGNYY, CDR2 EKD. Trimming left V 4 bases short and J 2 bases short, with 10 bases between.

Comments on this clone: A far larger clone is only one base removed, so a read error is likely. J is TRDJ1 and V is TRDV2; 9 nucleotides align to TRDD3. V shed 2 bases, J shed 0 bases, and the junction held 18 bases outside the gene matches. CDR1 and CDR2 (germline): GEAIGNYY, EKD. The CDR3 contains 20 residues. The CDR3 reads CACDIHTGGPWGIYTDKLIF. In nucleotides, the CDR3 is TGTGCCTGTGACATCCATACTGGGGGACCCTGGGGCATATACACCGATAAACTCATCTTT.

In this sample, this clone turned up a few times. This DNA's translation differs at residue 4 from TCRdb's protein, which comes from a much larger clone; a read error is likely, and the protein shown is translated from the DNA. The rearrangement uses TRDV2 and TRDJ1, with D tentatively TRDD2 (8 bases). Trimming removed 5 bases at V and 0 bases at J, with 36 bases between. The germline V gene has CDR1 GEAIGNYY and CDR2 EKD. The length of the CDR3 is 22 residues. DNA for the CDR3: TGTGCCTGTGGCACGGTAGGCTTCCTACATCCTGGGGGCCCCTCGTACACCGATAAACTCATCTTT. It yields the protein CACGTVGFLHPGGPSYTDKLIF.

This clone is large. This sample also contains other DNA sequences that code for the same CDR3. The CDR3 here is CACDTVSTGGYDTDKLIF. The CDR3 DNA sequence: TGTGCCTGTGACACCGTTTCGACTGGGGGATACGACACCGATAAACTCATCTTT. The chain recombines TRDV2 with TRDJ1; 13 bases line up with TRDD3. This CDR3 contains 18 residues. Germline V gene data show CDR1 as GEAIGNYY and CDR2 as EKD. V lost 0 bases to trimming and J lost 0 bases; unmatched junction nucleotides: 6.

This clone is termed large (0.1 to 1%). The same CDR3 also results from other DNA sequences found in this sample. This rearrangement joins TRDV2 to TRDJ1, with 9 bases fitting TRDD3. The germline CDR1 and CDR2 sequences are GEAIGNYY and EKD. With 3 bases clipped from V and 3 bases from J, the junction kept 4 bases outside the gene matches. There are 14 residues in the CDR3. Here the CDR3 DNA reads TGTGCCTGTGACCGACTGGGGGAGTCCGATAAACTCATCTTT. This gives the protein CACDRLGESDKLIF.

This clone showed up just a few times. This is likely an artifact of a read error, given a far larger clone one base away. The sample contains more than one DNA sequence encoding this CDR3. The chain links TRDV2 to TRDJ1; 8 bases match TRDD3. Per germline, CDR1 GEAIGNYY and CDR2 EKD. This CDR3 spans 19 amino acids. In DNA, the CDR3 is TGTGCCTGTGACACCGTACGGGATACGACGCTTGTATACACCGATAAACTCATTTTT. As protein: CACDTVRDTTLVYTDKLIF.

Comments on this clone: A much larger clone lies one base from this, so it may be a read error. This CDR3 is also generated by other DNA sequences in the sample. The chain's CDR3 is CACDMILGSSWDTRQMFF. The DNA for the CDR3 is TGTGCCTGTGACATGATACTGGGGAGCTCCTGGGACACCCGACAGATGTTTTTT. The J gene is TRDJ3, the V gene TRDV2; 7 bases agree with TRDD3. There are 18 residues in the CDR3. From germline, CDR1 is GEAIGNYY and CDR2 EKD.

This clone has a handful of counts. The mismatch at residue 4 between this DNA's translation and the TCRdb protein of a much larger clone likely reflects a read error; the protein shown is translated from the DNA. The chain couples TRDV2 to TRDJ1, with 13 bases fitting TRDD3. This CDR3 is built from 18 residues. CDR1 and CDR2 from the germline V gene are GEAIGNYY and EKD. The CDR3 DNA sequence: TGTGCCTGTGGCACCATACTGGGGGATACGTATTACACCGATAAACTCATCTTT. Protein sequence: CACGTILGDTYYTDKLIF.

In this sample, this clone turned up a few times. One base separates it from a far larger clone, so it is likely a read error. Other DNA sequences in the sample encode the same CDR3. J is TRDJ1 and V is TRDV2; 11 nucleotides line up with TRDD3. V trimming: 1 base; J trimming: 1 base; junction bases outside the gene matches: 4. This CDR3 contains 16 residues. The germline gives CDR1 GEAIGNYY, CDR2 EKD. CDR3 residues: CACDTLGDRRTDKLIF. The CDR3 coding sequence is TGTGCCTGTGACACACTGGGGGATAGGCGCACCGATAAACTCATCTTT.

This clone was seen at least ten times. A far larger clone differs by one base, so this is likely a read error. The chain joins TRDV2 to TRDJ3; 8 bases fit TRDD3. The length of the CDR3 is 19 residues. The germline gives CDR1 GEAIGNYY, CDR2 EKD. This CDR3 is CACDTVGDTSSWGTRQMFF. CDR3 coding DNA: TGTGCCTGTGACACCGTAGGGGATACCAGCTCCTGGGGCACCCGACAGATGTTTTTC.

This clone was recorded a few times. At one end, the junction sequence differs from germline, possibly due to a read error. This rearrangement joins TRDV2 to TRDJ1, with 11 bases that match TRDD3. The germline CDR1 and CDR2 sequences are GEAIGNYY and EKD. This CDR3 spans 18 amino acids. The CDR3 loop is CACDILLGDKGDTDELIF. The CDR3 region has the DNA TGTGCCTGTGACATTCTACTGGGGGATAAGGGGGACACCGATGAACTCATCTTT.

The sample holds a few counts of this clone. This likely reflects a read error, since a far larger clone is one base away. In the same sample, other DNA sequences code for this CDR3. The V call is TRDV2, the J call TRDJ1; 9 bases align to TRDD3. After removal of 0 bases from V and 2 bases from J, the junction contained 12 bases not matched to a gene. The CDR3 extends over 18 amino acids. Germline V lookup: CDR1 GEAIGNYY, CDR2 EKD. The CDR3: CACDTVLGDPTYTDKLIF. The CDR3 bases are TGTGCCTGTGACACCGTACTGGGGGACCCGACATATACCGATAAACTCATCTTT.

This clone rates as medium-sized. The V call is TRDV2, the J call TRDJ1; 10 bases map to TRDD3. This CDR3 is built from 20 residues. Germline-derived CDR1 and CDR2 are GEAIGNYY and EKD. V lost 2 bases, J lost 0 bases, and 17 bases stayed unmatched. The CDR3 region is CACDNVLITGGFGDTDKLIF. The CDR3, as DNA: TGTGCCTGTGACAACGTCCTTATTACTGGGGGATTTGGGGACACCGATAAACTCATCTTT.

This clone was counted only a few times. The amino acid sequence in TCRdb belongs to a much larger clone and departs from this DNA's translation at residue 10, likely a sequencing read error; the sequence shown is translated from the DNA. The V and J genes are TRDV2 and TRDJ1; 9 nucleotides align to TRDD3. The CDR3 loop spans 15 amino acids. J lost 5 bases, V lost 4 bases, and 10 bases had no gene match. Germline V gives CDR1 GEAIGNYY, CDR2 EKD. The CDR3 is CACDPLLGDQDKLIF. The CDR3 DNA reads as TGTGCCTGTGATCCCCTACTGGGGGACCAGGATAAACTCATCTTT.

This clone has more than one count but fewer than ten. The protein in TCRdb stems from a much larger clone and differs at residue 9 from this DNA's translation, likely a read error; here the protein is translated from the DNA. The chain carries TRDV2 and TRDJ1, with TRDD3 matching over 9 bases. The CDR3 is 18 amino acids. J lost 0 bases, V lost 0 bases, and 10 bases had no gene match. The germline V gene encodes CDR1 GEAIGNYY and CDR2 EKD. CDR3 sequence (DNA): TGTGCCTGTGACACCGTTTCGACTAGGGGATACGACACCGATAAACTCATCTTT. Its protein product is CACDTVSTRGYDTDKLIF.